Listed here are 6 T cell receptor beta chains from one sample, sequenced in a study of cytomegalovirus exposure and HLA in healthy donors. PCR involved 60 Vbeta and 13 Jbeta primers. This table comes from immunoSEQ multiplex PCR, and its TCRdb copy is limited to in-frame clones, with some not included. Among roughly 200,000 clones listed, 78% were seen once. The sequencing sample was made of PBMCs. The receptors stem from a woman in her twenties or thirties in good health and CMV-seropositive.

This clone was detected once. This sequence joins TRBV5-4 and TRBJ1-4, with 8 bases lining up with TRBD1. Losses at the gene ends were 4 bases for V and 6 bases for J; bases not matched to a gene: 5. In germline, CDR1 is SGHNT, CDR2 YYREEE (reference sequence). CDR3 length equals 14 residues. CDR3 loop: CASSKDREDEKLFF. The DNA for the CDR3 is TGTGCCAGCAGCAAGGACAGGGAGGATGAAAAACTGTTTTTT.

This chain's CDR3 is CASSSRRTGRGLYNEQFF. The CDR3 DNA is TGTGCCAGCAGCTCCCGAAGGACAGGTCGGGGTCTCTACAATGAGCAGTTCTTC. The gene calls are TRBV13 and TRBJ2-1; 7 positions match TRBD1. The trim removed 4 bases at V and 3 bases at J, leaving 15 bases unmatched. Germline V CDR1 and CDR2: PRHDT, FYEKMQ (reference sequence). This CDR3 is built from 18 residues.

A few counts support this clone. This sequence joins TRBV4-2 and TRBJ2-7, with D hard to call. The CDR3 has 14 residues. The germline gives CDR1 LGHNA, CDR2 YNFKEQ. The germline V and J ends were trimmed by 8 bases and 6 bases, with 20 bases remaining between them. The CDR3 DNA sequence: TGTGCCAGCGCCTCACCGTCGCGTCCTCTCGAGCAGTACTTC. Protein sequence: CASASPSRPLEQYF.

The rearrangement links TRBV28 to TRBJ2-7, with D perhaps TRBD2 (6 bases). CDR3 length equals 15 residues. The germline V gene has CDR1 MDHEN and CDR2 SYDVKM. The V end lost 5 bases, the J end lost 7 bases, and 21 bases lay between the germline ends. The CDR3 region has the DNA TGTGCCAGCAGTATGAAAGTGATCGGGGGTGGAGAGCAGTACTTC. This gives the protein CASSMKVIGGGEQYF.

The rearrangement joins TRBV9 to TRBJ1-2; D may be TRBD1 (6 bases). The germline V gene has CDR1 SGDLS and CDR2 YYNGEE. This CDR3 is built from 14 residues. Trimming removed 5 bases from V and 5 bases from J, with 16 bases in between. The CDR3 loop is CASRNPGVGYGYTF. The CDR3 bases are TGTGCCAGCAGGAATCCAGGGGTTGGTTATGGCTACACCTTC.

The V gene is TRBV28, the J gene TRBJ2-3; unclear D gene. The CDR3 consists of 13 residues. Trimming pared 4 bases from V and 0 bases from J, leaving 5 bases between. From germline, CDR1 is MDHEN and CDR2 SYDVKM. For the CDR3, the DNA is TGTGCCAGCAGTTATTCTAGCACAGATACGCAGTATTTT. It yields the protein CASSYSSTDTQYF.